The 32 T cell receptor beta chains below were found in one sample sequenced in a study of long-term antiretroviral therapy in people with HIV. The assay used was immunoSEQ (version v3.0), run at survey level. Profiling relied on immunoSEQ multiplex PCR, and the TCRdb table lists in-frame clones only, not all of them. The sample has 30,000 to 40,000 clones; around nine tenths are singletons. The material sequenced was unsorted PBMCs, taken 1.1 years after starting antiretroviral therapy. The source is a man aged 18-30 years with HIV.

The genes are TRBV5-1 and TRBJ2-7; the D is unclear. The CDR3 contains 15 residues. Germline V gives CDR1 SGHRS, CDR2 YFSETQ. V dropped 5 bases and J dropped 0 bases, with 15 bases sitting between them. This CDR3 is CASRITATFSYEQYF. The CDR3 nucleotides are TGCGCCAGCAGGATAACAGCCACCTTCTCCTACGAGCAGTACTTC.

CDR3 nucleotide sequence: TGTGCCAGCAGCGAGGGCGGGGCAAACAATGAGCAGTTCTTC. Its protein product is CASSEGGANNEQFF. The chain is built from TRBV5-4 and TRBJ2-1; D is possibly TRBD2 (6 bases). The V and J ends lost 4 bases and 5 bases respectively, with 13 bases between them. Germline CDR1 reads SGHNT; CDR2 reads YYREEE (reference sequence). The CDR3 sequence is 14 residues long.

The genes are TRBV18 and TRBJ2-7; D is ambiguous. This CDR3 comprises 12 residues. CDR1 and CDR2 (germline): KGHSH, LQKENI. V dropped 2 bases and J dropped 6 bases, with 8 bases sitting between them. In DNA, the CDR3 is TGTGCCAGCTCACCAGAAATGGCCGAGCAGTACTTC. It encodes CASSPEMAEQYF.

The gene calls are TRBV5-4 and TRBJ2-2; no clear D. Looked up from germline, CDR1 is SGHNT and CDR2 is YYREEE (reference sequence). Trimming pared 3 bases from V and 5 bases from J, leaving 17 bases between. The CDR3 contains 16 residues. The CDR3 coding sequence is TGTGCCAGCAGCTCCCAGCTTGGCCAAAATACCGGGGAGCTGTTTTTT. It translates to CASSSQLGQNTGELFF.

This clone is medium-sized. The chain has TRBV6-5 and TRBJ1-2, with D possibly matching TRBD1 (5 bases). Germline V gene sequence: CDR1 MNHEY, CDR2 SVGAGI. This CDR3 region has 14 residues. V lost 2 bases to trimming and J lost 6 bases, with 13 bases between them. CDR3 amino acids: CASSYGARSDGYTF. The DNA of the CDR3 is TGTGCCAGCAGTTACGGGGCTCGGAGCGATGGCTACACCTTC.

With respect to this clone: Other DNA sequences in this specimen translate into the identical CDR3. The gene calls are TRBV19 and TRBJ1-2, with D unresolved. The CDR3 contains 14 residues. Germline V CDR1 and CDR2: LNHDA, SQIVND (reference sequence). V was clipped by 1 base and J by 5 bases, with 11 bases between them. The DNA of the CDR3 is TGTGCCAGTAGTATAGCGGCCGGGGAATATGGCTACACCTTC. It codes for CASSIAAGEYGYTF.

The table lists this clone with a count of one. This chain connects TRBV5-4 to TRBJ1-3; D possibly corresponds to TRBD1 (5 bases). Per the germline V gene, CDR1 is SGHNT and CDR2 is YYREEE (reference sequence). With 2 bases removed from V and 6 bases from J, the gap between germline ends came to 9 bases. The CDR3 extends over 13 amino acids. The CDR3 DNA is TGTGCCAGCAGCTTAGGGACCGCAAACACCATATATTTT. It encodes CASSLGTANTIYF.

V usage is TRBV28 and J usage is TRBJ2-1; D perhaps matches TRBD2 (5 bases). V was clipped by 4 bases and J by 6 bases, with 22 bases between them. CDR1 MDHEN and CDR2 SYDVKM come from the germline V gene. This CDR3 region has 17 residues. The chain's CDR3 is CASSSSEGYERTNEQFF. The CDR3 region has the DNA TGTGCCAGCAGTTCATCCGAGGGCTATGAAAGGACCAATGAGCAGTTCTTC.

The chain joins TRBV28 to TRBJ2-4; either TRBD1 or TRBD2 may fit D (5 bases each). Germline V gene lookup returns CDR1 MDHEN and CDR2 SYDVKM. The CDR3 loop spans 14 amino acids. With 3 bases removed from V and 2 bases from J, the gap between germline ends came to 8 bases. DNA of the CDR3: TGTGCCAGCAGTTTTGGGGGTACCAAAAACATTCAGTACTTC. Translated: CASSFGGTKNIQYF.

The V call is TRBV6-5, the J call TRBJ2-3, with a possible D match to TRBD1 (5 bases). CDR1 and CDR2 (germline): MNHEY, SVGAGI. Trimming cost V 6 bases and J 1 base, with 11 bases left between them. The CDR3 has 14 residues. Here the CDR3 reads CASRTGGGTDTQYF. The CDR3 coding sequence is TGTGCCAGCAGAACAGGCGGAGGCACAGATACGCAGTATTTT.

J is TRBJ1-3 and V is TRBV9; D is ambiguous. CDR3 length: 14 residues. Germline values: CDR1 SGDLS, CDR2 YYNGEE. Trimming took off 3 bases at V and 0 bases at J, with 7 bases between the two ends. The chain's CDR3 is CASSATNSGNTIYF. CDR3 coding DNA: TGTGCCAGCAGCGCGACGAACTCTGGAAACACCATATATTTT.

The V call is TRBV18, the J call TRBJ2-2; TRBD1 matches at 8 bases. The CDR3 runs 15 residues. J lost 6 bases, V lost 6 bases, and 9 bases had no gene match. Germline CDR1 reads KGHSH; CDR2 reads LQKENI. CDR3 region: CASSPGTGAAGELFF. DNA of the CDR3: TGTGCCAGCTCCCCAGGGACAGGCGCGGCCGGGGAGCTGTTTTTT.

The chain links TRBV14 to TRBJ2-5; tentative D call: TRBD1 (6 bases). The CDR3 contains 17 residues. Trimming removed 0 bases at V and 2 bases at J, with 16 bases between. Per the germline V gene, CDR1 is SGHDN and CDR2 is FVKESK. DNA for the CDR3: TGTGCCAGCAGCCAAGATATGGTCAGGACAGTACAAGAGACCCAGTACTTC. Amino acid sequence: CASSQDMVRTVQETQYF.

The V and J genes are TRBV4-1 and TRBJ2-6; D gene unclear. Germline values: CDR1 MGHRA, CDR2 YSYEKL. The CDR3 contains 17 residues. V was clipped by 4 bases and J by 0 bases, with 13 bases between them. The CDR3 is CASSPLAEASGANVLTF. CDR3 in DNA: TGCGCCAGCAGCCCCTTGGCTGAGGCCTCTGGGGCCAACGTCCTGACTTTC.

V usage is TRBV5-3 and J usage is TRBJ1-4, with 7 bases identical to TRBD1. TRBV5-3 belongs to the ORF category, with a function that is uncertain. The CDR3 sequence is 18 residues long. V was clipped by 2 bases and J by 0 bases; unmatched bases: 10. CDR3 sequence: CARSFGQALVATNEKLFF. The CDR3 DNA reads TGTGCCAGAAGCTTCGGACAGGCCTTAGTTGCAACTAATGAAAAACTGTTTTTT.

This clone was seen once. This chain uses TRBV4-1 with TRBJ2-5; D is ambiguous. With 0 bases removed from V and 5 bases from J, the gap between germline ends came to 10 bases. There are 14 residues in the CDR3. Germline CDR1 MGHRA, CDR2 YSYEKL. The CDR3: CASSQDVQPETQYF. The CDR3 coding sequence is TGCGCCAGCAGCCAAGATGTACAGCCGGAGACCCAGTACTTC.

The chain recombines TRBV30 with TRBJ1-6; a weak D match, TRBD1 (6 bases). Germline loops: CDR1 GTSNPN, CDR2 SVGIG (reference sequence). Between the trimmed V and J ends, which lost 3 bases and 2 bases, there was a span of 11 bases. The CDR3 sequence is 15 residues long. CDR3: CAWRPAGAYNSPLHF. The CDR3 DNA sequence: TGTGCCTGGAGGCCGGCAGGGGCCTATAATTCACCCCTCCACTTT.

This chain connects TRBV28 to TRBJ2-7; TRBD1 matches 10 bases. Germline loops: CDR1 MDHEN, CDR2 SYDVKM. The CDR3 runs to 17 residues. V lost 6 bases to trimming and J lost 3 bases; unmatched junction nucleotides: 14. The CDR3 loop is CASRVGTGAGGDYEQYF. CDR3 sequence (DNA): TGTGCCAGCAGGGTTGGGACAGGGGCAGGGGGAGACTACGAGCAGTACTTC.

This chain uses TRBV11-2 with TRBJ1-5, with TRBD1 matching over 8 bases. Germline V gives CDR1 SGHAT, CDR2 FQNNGV. The CDR3 sequence is 17 residues long. V was clipped by 5 bases and J by 7 bases; unmatched bases: 16. The CDR3 protein is CASSPSVTDRDDQPQHF. The CDR3 DNA sequence: TGTGCCAGCAGCCCTAGCGTTACGGACAGGGACGACCAGCCCCAGCATTTT.

The genes are TRBV18 and TRBJ2-4; the match to TRBD2 covers 10 bases. Germline trimming cut 8 bases from V and 0 bases from J; bases unmatched to any gene: 13. The CDR3 has 18 residues. The germline CDR1 and CDR2 sequences are KGHSH and LQKENI. The CDR3 region is CASASGTSVLLAKNIQYF. CDR3 nucleotide sequence: TGTGCCAGCGCTTCCGGGACTAGCGTTCTCTTAGCCAAAAACATTCAGTACTTC. Combining the CDR3 with reference TRBV18 and TRBJ2-4 gives the whole variable domain NAGVMQNPRHLVRRRGQEARLRCSPMKGHSHVYWYRQLPEEGLKFMVYLQKENIIDESGMPKERFSAEFPKEGPSILRIQQVVRGDSAAYFCASASGTSVLLAKNIQYFGAGTRLSVL.

The genes are TRBV2 and TRBJ2-2; D is undetermined. The ends were cut back, 2 bases at V and 5 bases at J, with 3 bases in the middle. CDR1 is SNHLY, CDR2 FYNNEI, per germline. This CDR3 region has 12 residues. DNA of the CDR3: TGTGCCAGCAGTGAACTAACCGGGGAGCTGTTTTTT. Translation gives CASSELTGELFF.

The CDR3 sequence is CASSLALRGNNYGYTF. In DNA, the CDR3 is TGTGCCAGCAGCTTAGCGCTACGGGGTAATAACTATGGCTACACCTTC. The chain carries TRBV7-2 and TRBJ1-2; D remains ambiguous. V lost 0 bases and J 1 base, leaving 12 bases between the germline ends. From germline, CDR1 is SGHTA and CDR2 FQGNSA. This CDR3 comprises 16 residues.

This clone is classed as medium-sized. The CDR3 protein is CATSGENTGELFF. The CDR3 DNA is TGTGCCACCTCCGGGGAGAACACCGGGGAGCTGTTTTTT. The chain combines TRBV15 with TRBJ2-2; TRBD2 is a possible D gene (5 bases). The V gene's germline CDR1 is LNHNV and CDR2 YYDKDF (reference sequence). Trimming pared 8 bases from V and 1 base from J, leaving 8 bases between. The CDR3 has 13 amino acids.

V and J are TRBV7-2 and TRBJ2-3, with 7 bases identical to TRBD2. The germline CDR1 and CDR2 sequences are SGHTA and FQGNSA. Trimming at V came to 6 bases and at J to 3 bases, leaving 9 bases not matched to a gene. The CDR3 contains 15 residues. The CDR3: CASRYQAGRTDTQYF. CDR3 in DNA: TGTGCCAGCAGATACCAAGCGGGAAGGACAGATACGCAGTATTTT.

This chain connects TRBV7-3 to TRBJ2-3, with TRBD2 matching 12 bases. The CDR3 is 16 amino acids. In germline, CDR1 is SGHTA, CDR2 FQGTGA. J lost 5 bases, V lost 0 bases, and 3 bases had no gene match. The CDR3: CASSLTRTSGKDTQYF. The CDR3 DNA reads TGTGCCAGCAGCTTAACGAGGACTAGCGGGAAAGATACGCAGTATTTT.

This chain links TRBV27 with TRBJ1-1, with D maybe TRBD1 (5 bases). Trimming took off 1 base at V and 5 bases at J, with 17 bases between the two ends. Germline V gives CDR1 MNHEY, CDR2 SMNVEV (reference sequence). The CDR3 contains 16 residues. CDR3 nucleotide sequence: TGTGCCAGCAGTTTATTAGGCGGGGGTTTGGATACTGAAGCTTTCTTT. It is translated as CASSLLGGGLDTEAFF.

This chain links TRBV19 with TRBJ2-5, with TRBD1 matching over 7 bases. The ends lost 5 bases at V and 4 bases at J; junction bases unmatched: 13. CDR1 and CDR2 from the germline V gene are LNHDA and SQIVND (reference sequence). The CDR3 runs 16 residues. CDR3 sequence: CASSPWAGGSGETQYF. The CDR3 nucleotides read TGTGCCAGTAGTCCCTGGGCAGGGGGATCGGGAGAGACCCAGTACTTC.

The chain links TRBV19 to TRBJ1-2; TRBD1 aligns across 10 bases. J lost 3 bases, V lost 5 bases, and 6 bases had no gene match. Germline CDR1 is LNHDA and CDR2 is SQIVND (reference sequence). This CDR3 is built from 15 residues. In DNA, the CDR3 is TGTGCCAGTAGTGCCTCGACAGGGGGCGACTATGGCTACACCTTC. Amino acid sequence: CASSASTGGDYGYTF.

The V gene is TRBV5-1, the J gene TRBJ2-6, with a tentative D call TRBD1 (7 bases). The germline V gene encodes CDR1 SGHRS and CDR2 YFSETQ. Trimming left V 3 bases short and J 0 bases short, with 13 bases between. The CDR3 spans 17 residues. The CDR3: CASSWRDSYSGANVLTF. The CDR3 coding sequence is TGCGCCAGCAGCTGGAGGGACAGTTACTCTGGGGCCAACGTCCTGACTTTC.

V usage is TRBV5-4 and J usage is TRBJ2-7; D is undetermined. The CDR3 covers 12 residues. Germline assignment: CDR1 SGHNT and CDR2 YYREEE (reference sequence). V lost 0 bases and J lost 2, with 3 bases in between. CDR3 amino acids: CASSLETYEQYF. DNA for the CDR3: TGTGCCAGCAGCTTGGAGACCTACGAGCAGTACTTC.

There are a few counts of this clone. The CDR3 nucleotides read TGTGCCAGCAGTACCCGGTCCTTGGGCTACGAGCAGTACTTC. As protein: CASSTRSLGYEQYF. The chain is built from TRBV27 and TRBJ2-7; the D is unclear. Looked up from germline, CDR1 is MNHEY and CDR2 is SMNVEV (reference sequence). The CDR3 is 14 residues long. V was shortened by 5 bases and J by 3 bases, with 14 bases between the two germline ends.

The genes are TRBV28 and TRBJ2-3; TRBD2 matches 7 bases. The CDR3 consists of 16 residues. The V and J ends lost 7 bases and 5 bases, in that order; junction bases with no gene match: 15. Germline-derived CDR1 and CDR2 are MDHEN and SYDVKM. The CDR3, as DNA: TGTGCCAGCACTCCGAGGGGACTAAGGATTAGAGATACGCAGTATTTT. This sequence encodes CASTPRGLRIRDTQYF. The whole variable domain, remainder taken from reference TRBV28 and TRBJ2-3, is DVKVTQSSRYLVKRTGEKVFLECVQDMDHENMFWYRQDPGLGLRLIYFSYDVKMKEKGDIPEGYSVSREKKERFSLILESASTNQTSMYLCASTPRGLRIRDTQYFGPGTRLTVL.